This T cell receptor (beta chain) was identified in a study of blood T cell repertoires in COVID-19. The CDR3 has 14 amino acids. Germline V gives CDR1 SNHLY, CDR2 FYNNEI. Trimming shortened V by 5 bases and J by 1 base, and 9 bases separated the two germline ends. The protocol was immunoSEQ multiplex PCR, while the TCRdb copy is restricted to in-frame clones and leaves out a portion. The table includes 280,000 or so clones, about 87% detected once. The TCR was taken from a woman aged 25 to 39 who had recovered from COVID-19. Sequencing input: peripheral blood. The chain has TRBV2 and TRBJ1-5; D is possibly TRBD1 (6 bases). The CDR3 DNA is TGTGCCAGCAGTCGAGGACAGAGCAATCAGCCCCAGCATTTT. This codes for CASSRGQSNQPQHF.